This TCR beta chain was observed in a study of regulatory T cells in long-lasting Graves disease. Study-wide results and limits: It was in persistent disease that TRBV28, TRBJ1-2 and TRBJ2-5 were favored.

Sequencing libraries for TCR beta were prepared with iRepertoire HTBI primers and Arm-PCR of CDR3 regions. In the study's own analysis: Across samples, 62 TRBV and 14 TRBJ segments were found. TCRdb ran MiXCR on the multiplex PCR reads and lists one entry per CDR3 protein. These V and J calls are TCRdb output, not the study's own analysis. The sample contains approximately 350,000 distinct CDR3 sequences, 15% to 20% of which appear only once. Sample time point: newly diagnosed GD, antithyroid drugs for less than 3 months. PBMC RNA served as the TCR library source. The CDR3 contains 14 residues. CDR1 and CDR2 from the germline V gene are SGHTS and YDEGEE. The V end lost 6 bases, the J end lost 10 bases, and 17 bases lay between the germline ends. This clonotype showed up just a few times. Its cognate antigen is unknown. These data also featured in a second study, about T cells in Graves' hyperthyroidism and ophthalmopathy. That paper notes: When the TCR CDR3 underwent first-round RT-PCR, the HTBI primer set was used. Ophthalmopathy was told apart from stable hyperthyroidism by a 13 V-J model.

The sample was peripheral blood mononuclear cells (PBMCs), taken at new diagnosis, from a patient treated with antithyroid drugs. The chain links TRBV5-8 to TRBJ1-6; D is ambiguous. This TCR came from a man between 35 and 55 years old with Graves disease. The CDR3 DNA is TGTGCCAGCACCCTACCTTGGCGTGGGTCACCCCTCCACTTT. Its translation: CASTLPWRGSPLHF.